These 2 T cell receptor beta chains came from one sample sequenced in a study of T cell repertoires in cytomegalovirus infection. Via MiXCR, TCRdb re-called the reads, giving one row per CDR3 protein. Of roughly 120,000 distinct CDR3 sequences in the sample, 32% are singletons; the top ten hold about 53%. Antigens for these TCRs are unknown. The sample in question was CD8+ T cells from cultured PBMCs, obtained from culture after CMV antigen stimulation. These receptors were taken from a human donor in good health (CMV status not recorded). Some clones in this sample may be carry-over from other donors' samples.

Many counts were recorded for this clonotype. The chain uses TRBV4-1 and TRBJ2-3; TRBD2 matches 14 bases. After removal of 3 bases from V and 1 base from J, the junction contained 6 bases not matched to a gene. The length of the CDR3 is 18 residues. CDR1 is MGHRA and CDR2 is YSYEKL in the germline V gene. The CDR3, as DNA: TGCGCCAGCAGCCAGAGACTAGCGGGGGGGCCCCGCACAGATACGCAGTATTTT. Protein product: CASSQRLAGGPRTDTQYF.

This clonotype was seen a few times. The rearrangement uses TRBV6-1 and TRBJ1-2; D is possibly TRBD1 (5 bases). This CDR3 is 13 amino acids long. The germline CDR1 and CDR2 sequences are MNHNS and SASEGT. Trimming stripped 7 bases from V and 3 bases from J, with 12 bases between. The CDR3 DNA reads as TGTGCCAGCAATCAAGGGACTTACTATGGCTACACCTTC. It specifies CASNQGTYYGYTF.